A single sample is the source of the 23 T cell receptor beta chains below, sequenced in a study of cytomegalovirus exposure and HLA in healthy donors. Vbeta (60) and Jbeta (13) primers were used in the PCR. This table comes from immunoSEQ multiplex PCR, and its TCRdb copy is limited to in-frame clones, with some not included. Among fewer than 200,000 clones listed, 80% were seen once. Sequenced: PBMCs. The receptors were sampled from a man aged 25 to 45 in good health and CMV-seronegative.

The chain is built from TRBV9 and TRBJ2-7; D gene ambiguous. The length of the CDR3 is 15 residues. With 4 bases removed from V and 3 bases from J, the gap between germline ends came to 17 bases. From germline, CDR1 is SGDLS and CDR2 YYNGEE. The CDR3, as DNA: TGTGCCAGCAGCCAAGGTGGGCAGTTCAACTACGAGCAGTACTTC. Translation: CASSQGGQFNYEQYF.

The genes are TRBV28 and TRBJ2-7, with TRBD2 matching 9 bases. CDR1 and CDR2 (germline): MDHEN, SYDVKM. This CDR3 has 13 amino acids. V dropped 7 bases and J dropped 6; count of bases not matched to a gene: 7. CDR3 loop: CASTAGLAFEQYF. The CDR3 DNA sequence: TGTGCCAGCACCGCGGGACTAGCTTTCGAGCAGTACTTC.

This chain uses TRBV5-1 with TRBJ2-3, with TRBD2 matching 8 bases. Trimming at V came to 1 base and at J to 2 bases, leaving 6 bases not matched to a gene. The CDR3 totals 16 residues. Germline V CDR1 and CDR2: SGHRS, YFSETQ. Here the CDR3 DNA reads TGCGCCAGCAGCTTGATCAGCGGGGGATACACAGATACGCAGTATTTT. It specifies CASSLISGGYTDTQYF.

The chain carries TRBV30 and TRBJ2-4, with unresolved D. The CDR3 has 14 residues. V was pared by 4 bases and J by 5 bases, with 15 bases between. Per germline, CDR1 GTSNPN and CDR2 SVGIG (reference sequence). CDR3 DNA: TGTGCCTGGAAGGCCCTCGACCAGGAAAACATTCAGTACTTC. Translating it yields CAWKALDQENIQYF.

The chain is built from TRBV7-3 and TRBJ1-2, with a possible D match to TRBD1 (5 bases). V lost 5 bases, J lost 7 bases, and 14 bases lay in between. CDR3 length: 13 residues. Germline V gene lookup returns CDR1 SGHTA and CDR2 FQGTGA. The CDR3 sequence is CASSPTASSGYTF. The CDR3 DNA follows: TGTGCCAGCAGCCCGACAGCTTCGAGTGGCTACACCTTC.

This clone appeared a few times. The V and J genes are TRBV30 and TRBJ1-4, with D possibly TRBD1 on 5 matching bases. Trimming left V 0 bases short and J 8 bases short, with 10 bases between. Germline V gene data show CDR1 as GTSNPN and CDR2 as SVGIG (reference sequence). The CDR3 runs to 13 residues. DNA for the CDR3: TGTGCCTGGAGTGTACAGTCAGGGGAAAAACTGTTTTTT. Its translation: CAWSVQSGEKLFF.

The chain has TRBV5-1 and TRBJ2-7; 9 bases fit TRBD1. Per the germline V gene, CDR1 is SGHRS and CDR2 is YFSETQ. The CDR3 spans 13 residues. The trim removed 3 bases at V and 7 bases at J, leaving 5 bases unmatched. CDR3: CASSSGQGGEQYF. The DNA for the CDR3 is TGCGCCAGCAGCTCGGGACAGGGAGGTGAGCAGTACTTC.

This clone was observed once. CDR3 DNA sequence: TGTGCCAGTAGTACCGACGGAGATACCGGGGAGCTGTTTTTT. Protein sequence: CASSTDGDTGELFF. The genes are TRBV19 and TRBJ2-2; unclear D gene. Per the germline V gene, CDR1 is LNHDA and CDR2 is SQIVND (reference sequence). Trimming stripped 4 bases from V and 5 bases from J, with 11 bases between. The length of the CDR3 is 14 residues.

This chain uses TRBV29-1 with TRBJ1-2, with TRBD1 as a possible D gene (6 bases). CDR1 SQVTM and CDR2 ANQGSEA come from the germline V gene. Trimming shortened V by 7 bases and J by 8 bases, and 14 bases separated the two germline ends. This CDR3 region has 11 residues. This CDR3 is CSGDRLRGYTF. The CDR3 DNA follows: TGCAGCGGTGACAGGTTACGCGGCTACACCTTC.

The rearrangement uses TRBV28 and TRBJ1-6; D unresolved. Germline V lookup: CDR1 MDHEN, CDR2 SYDVKM. The CDR3 extends over 18 amino acids. Trimming left V 3 bases short and J 0 bases short, with 15 bases between. The CDR3 DNA sequence: TGTGCCAGCAGTTTGGTTGGAGGATATCCCTCCTATAATTCACCCCTCCACTTT. This sequence encodes CASSLVGGYPSYNSPLHF.

The chain is built from TRBV2 and TRBJ1-6; possibly TRBD1 for D (6 bases). The V gene's germline CDR1 is SNHLY and CDR2 FYNNEI. This CDR3 has 13 amino acids. Deletions cut 7 bases from V and 4 bases from J, with 8 bases between. The CDR3 DNA is TGTGCCAGCAAGGACAGTTATAATTCACCCCTCCACTTT. Encoded protein: CASKDSYNSPLHF.

The chain has TRBV28 and TRBJ1-2; 10 bases agree with TRBD1. With 6 bases clipped from V and 1 base from J, the junction kept 20 bases outside the gene matches. CDR3 length equals 20 residues. Germline CDR1 reads MDHEN; CDR2 reads SYDVKM. CDR3 sequence (DNA): TGTGCCAGCAGACCCACGAGCTCCCGGGAGGGGACAGGGGATAACTATGGCTACACCTTC. Translation gives CASRPTSSREGTGDNYGYTF.

This sequence joins TRBV5-4 and TRBJ2-3; TRBD1 aligns across 8 bases. V shed 4 bases and J 0 bases; nucleotides not matched to a gene: 7. The germline gives CDR1 SGHNT, CDR2 YYREEE (reference sequence). The length of the CDR3 is 16 residues. The CDR3 DNA reads as TGTGCCAGCAGCCCAGGGGGCTCTCCTAGCACAGATACGCAGTATTTT. Its translation is CASSPGGSPSTDTQYF.

The rearrangement uses TRBV5-4 and TRBJ2-5; possible D gene TRBD1, 6 bases. The J call is doubtful: the DNA matches TRBJ2-7 better. Germline-derived CDR1 and CDR2 are SGHNT and YYREEE (reference sequence). This CDR3 has 14 amino acids. In DNA, the CDR3 is TGTGCCAGCAGCCCGCGAACAGGGTACAGCGAGCAGTACTTC. As protein: CASSPRTGYSEQYF.

The chain has TRBV7-9 and TRBJ1-1; the D is unclear. The CDR3 is 12 residues long. V lost 4 bases and J lost 5, with 8 bases in between. Germline CDR1 and CDR2: SEHNR and FQNEAQ (reference sequence). CDR3 region: CASSSLSTEAFF. The CDR3 region has the DNA TGTGCCAGCAGCTCCCTCTCTACTGAAGCTTTCTTT.

This clone appeared once. The rearrangement links TRBV30 to TRBJ1-1, with 8 nucleotides matching TRBD1. V was clipped by 4 bases and J by 6 bases; unmatched bases: 13. This CDR3 has 15 residues. Germline assignment: CDR1 GTSNPN and CDR2 SVGIG (reference sequence). The CDR3 loop is CAWTFTRQGTSEAFF. CDR3 DNA: TGTGCCTGGACTTTTACCCGACAGGGGACATCTGAAGCTTTCTTT.

This clone was picked up a small number of times. The chain employs TRBV21-1 and TRBJ1-2; TRBD1 is the table's D call and was not checked against the DNA. TRBV21-1 is described as a pseudogene. This CDR3 has 16 amino acids. The CDR3 reads CASSNRPNQTVYGYTF. In DNA, the CDR3 is TGTGCCAGCAGCAATCGCCCGAACCAAACAGTCTATGGCTACACCTTC.

The J gene is TRBJ1-5, the V gene TRBV7-8, with unresolved D. Trimming left V 5 bases short and J 1 base short, with 9 bases between. The CDR3 length is 14 residues. Germline-derived CDR1 and CDR2 are SGHVS and FQNEAQ. The CDR3 spells CASSRHESNQPQHF. CDR3 in DNA: TGTGCCAGCAGCCGACATGAGAGCAATCAGCCCCAGCATTTT.

The chain uses TRBV5-6 and TRBJ2-1; 11 bases match TRBD2. The CDR3 spans 16 residues. Germline CDR1 and CDR2: SGHDT and YYEEEE. V trimming: 3 bases; J trimming: 4 bases; junction bases outside the gene matches: 6. As DNA, the CDR3 is TGTGCCAGCAGCTCGTCGACTAGCGGGACATACAATGAGCAGTTCTTC. Amino acid sequence: CASSSSTSGTYNEQFF.

This chain connects TRBV6-5 to TRBJ2-7; D not resolved. The V and J ends lost 4 bases and 0 bases respectively, with 10 bases between them. Germline V lookup: CDR1 MNHEY, CDR2 SVGAGI. This CDR3 is 14 amino acids long. CDR3 sequence: CASSSSVSSYEQYF. CDR3 bases: TGTGCCAGCAGTTCATCAGTAAGCTCCTACGAGCAGTACTTC.

The chain employs TRBV5-4 and TRBJ2-5, with D tentatively TRBD1 (6 bases). Trimming took off 6 bases at V and 4 bases at J, with 16 bases between the two ends. The germline V gene has CDR1 SGHNT and CDR2 YYREEE (reference sequence). The CDR3 is made up of 14 amino acids. Here the CDR3 reads CASKETGTGETQYF. CDR3 nucleotide sequence: TGTGCCAGCAAAGAGACAGGCACCGGAGAGACCCAGTACTTC.

The rearrangement uses TRBV7-9 and TRBJ1-5; D is possibly TRBD1 (5 bases). With 0 bases removed from V and 2 bases from J, the gap between germline ends came to 14 bases. This CDR3 contains 17 residues. Germline V CDR1 and CDR2: SEHNR, FQNEAQ (reference sequence). CDR3 sequence: CASSLAGQGLRNQPQHF. The CDR3 DNA is TGTGCCAGCAGCTTAGCTGGGCAGGGTTTGCGCAATCAGCCCCAGCATTTT.

This clone turned up a few times. CDR3 sequence reads: CASSLFGGSYNEQFF. In DNA, the CDR3 is TGTGCCAGCAGCTTATTCGGGGGCTCCTACAATGAGCAGTTCTTC. V is TRBV7-9 and J is TRBJ2-1; D might be TRBD2 (6 bases). Germline CDR1 reads SEHNR; CDR2 reads FQNEAQ (reference sequence). The CDR3 is made up of 15 amino acids. V gave up 2 bases and J gave up 0 bases, with 8 bases separating them.